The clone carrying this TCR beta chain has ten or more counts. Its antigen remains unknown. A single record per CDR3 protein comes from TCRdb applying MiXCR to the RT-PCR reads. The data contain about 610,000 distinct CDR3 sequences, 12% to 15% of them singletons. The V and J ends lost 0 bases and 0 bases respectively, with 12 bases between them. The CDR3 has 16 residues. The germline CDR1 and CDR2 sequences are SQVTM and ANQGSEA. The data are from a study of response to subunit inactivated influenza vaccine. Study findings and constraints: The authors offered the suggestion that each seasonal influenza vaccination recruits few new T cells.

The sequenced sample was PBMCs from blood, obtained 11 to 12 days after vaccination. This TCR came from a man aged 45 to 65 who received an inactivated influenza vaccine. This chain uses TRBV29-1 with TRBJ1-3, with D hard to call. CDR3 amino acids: CSVEDLAGYSGNTIYF. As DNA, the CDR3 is TGCAGCGTTGAAGATCTGGCCGGCTACTCTGGAAACACCATATATTTT.